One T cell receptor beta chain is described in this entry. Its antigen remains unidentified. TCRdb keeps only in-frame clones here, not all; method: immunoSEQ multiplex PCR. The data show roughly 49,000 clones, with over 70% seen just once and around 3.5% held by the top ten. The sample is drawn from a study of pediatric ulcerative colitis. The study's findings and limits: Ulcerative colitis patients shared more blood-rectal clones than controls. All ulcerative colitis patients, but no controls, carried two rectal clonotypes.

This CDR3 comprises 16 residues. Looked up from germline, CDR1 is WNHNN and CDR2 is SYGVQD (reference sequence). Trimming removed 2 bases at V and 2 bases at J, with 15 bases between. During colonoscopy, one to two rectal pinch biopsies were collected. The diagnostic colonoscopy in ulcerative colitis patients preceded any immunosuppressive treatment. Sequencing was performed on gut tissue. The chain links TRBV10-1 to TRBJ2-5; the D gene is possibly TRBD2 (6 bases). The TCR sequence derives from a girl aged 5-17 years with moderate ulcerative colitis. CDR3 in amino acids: CASSEIRWRGQETQYF. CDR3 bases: TGCGCCAGCAGTGAGATTCGGTGGCGGGGACAAGAGACCCAGTACTTC.